This T cell receptor (beta chain) was profiled in a study of T-cell reconstitution after alpha-beta-depleted transplantation in children. In regard to this clonotype: Its target is unknown.

Unique molecular identifiers featured in how the TCRbeta library was prepared. TCRdb reprocessed the PCR reads via MiXCR and lists one record per CDR3 protein. The sample lists 90,000 to 150,000 distinct CDR3 sequences; roughly 23% were seen once. Trimming pared 2 bases from V and 0 bases from J, leaving 11 bases between. This CDR3 is 15 amino acids long. CDR1 SGHTA and CDR2 FQGNSA come from the germline V gene. Findings and caveats of the study: Surviving recipient T cells and thymic progenitors accounted for the high day-60 TCRbeta diversity observed in some patients. Newly made T cells mostly supplied T-cell counts and diversity one year after transplant. Expanded graft clones numbering several hundred reportedly gave rise to alpha-beta T cells about two months after transplant.

This clonotype was sampled from a male patient between 2 and 9 years old who had a stem cell transplant for chronic granulomatous disease, so the T cells may come from the graft donor. The J gene is TRBJ2-7, the V gene TRBV7-2; D is unresolved. The material was PBMCs, mostly from graft donor cells, obtained 180 days after TCRalphabeta/CD19-depleted stem cell transplant. CDR3 amino acids: CASSLPDGYSYEQYF. The CDR3 nucleotides are TGTGCCAGCAGCTTACCGGACGGATACTCCTACGAGCAGTACTTC.